This entry lists 13 T cell receptor beta chains sequenced from one sample in a study of cytomegalovirus exposure and HLA in healthy donors. 60 Vbeta and 13 Jbeta primers were used in PCR. This table comes from immunoSEQ multiplex PCR, and its TCRdb copy is limited to in-frame clones, with some not included. Found here are about 92,000 clones, about 85% of them singletons; the top ten hold about 1.2%. Sequenced material: PBMCs. These receptor sequences come from a girl between 2 and 10 years old in good health and CMV-seropositive.

This rearrangement joins TRBV28 to TRBJ2-1; 7 nucleotides match TRBD2. The CDR3 is made up of 15 amino acids. CDR1 and CDR2 from the germline V gene are MDHEN and SYDVKM. V shed 5 bases and J 8 bases; nucleotides not matched to a gene: 12. The chain's CDR3 is CASSPPKGLPHEQFF. CDR3 bases: TGTGCCAGCAGTCCACCCAAGGGACTACCACATGAGCAGTTCTTC.

This chain uses TRBV15 with TRBJ1-5; the D is unclear. Germline values: CDR1 LNHNV, CDR2 YYDKDF (reference sequence). The CDR3 runs 14 residues. V was cut by 0 bases and J by 7 bases, with 10 bases left in between. CDR3 sequence (DNA): TGTGCCACCAGCAGAGACAGCGTGCCCCAGCCCCAGCATTTT. Translated: CATSRDSVPQPQHF.

This chain connects TRBV12-5 to TRBJ2-3, with D possibly being TRBD1 (6 bases). This CDR3 has 16 residues. Per the germline V gene, CDR1 is LGHNT and CDR2 is FRNRAP. The V gene lost 0 bases and the J gene lost 5 bases, with 15 bases spanning the gap. The CDR3 region is CASGLVRGGAGDTQYF. CDR3 coding DNA: TGTGCTAGTGGTTTGGTACGAGGGGGAGCCGGAGATACGCAGTATTTT.

This rearrangement joins TRBV28 to TRBJ2-7, with D possibly TRBD2 on 6 matching bases. Germline V gives CDR1 MDHEN, CDR2 SYDVKM. There are 15 residues in the CDR3. V was clipped by 6 bases and J by 0 bases, with 15 bases between them. The CDR3 sequence is CASSLGTPSSYEQYF. Here the CDR3 DNA reads TGTGCCAGCAGCCTCGGGACTCCGAGCTCCTACGAGCAGTACTTC. The full variable domain, completed using reference TRBV28 and TRBJ2-7, is DVKVTQSSRYLVKRTGEKVFLECVQDMDHENMFWYRQDPGLGLRLIYFSYDVKMKEKGDIPEGYSVSREKKERFSLILESASTNQTSMYLCASSLGTPSSYEQYFGPGTRLTVT.

This clone was recorded once. The V and J genes are TRBV5-1 and TRBJ2-1; 13 bases align to TRBD2. The germline V gene has CDR1 SGHRS and CDR2 YFSETQ. The CDR3 is made up of 16 amino acids. J was trimmed by 8 bases and V by 0 bases; bases with no gene match: 5. The CDR3 protein is CASSLAGTSGIYEQFF. CDR3 coding DNA: TGCGCCAGCAGCTTGGCTGGGACTAGCGGGATATATGAGCAGTTCTTC.

About this clone itself: The germline gene is not matched at one end of the junction; a read error may be the cause. V gene TRBV10-3 combines with J gene TRBJ1-1; no firm D call. The CDR3 is made up of 12 amino acids. Per the germline V gene, CDR1 is ENHRY and CDR2 is SYGVKD. As DNA, the CDR3 is TGTGCCATCAGTGCCACCGCCGCTGAGGCTTTCTTT. Translated, it gives CAISATAAEAFF.

The V call is TRBV18, the J call TRBJ1-1; no clear D. CDR1 is KGHSH and CDR2 is LQKENI in the germline V gene. With 3 bases removed from V and 7 bases from J, the gap between germline ends came to 12 bases. The CDR3 sequence is 13 residues long. The CDR3 sequence: CASSPYGGSEAFF. The CDR3 DNA is TGTGCCAGCTCACCGTATGGCGGCAGTGAAGCTTTCTTT.

For the CDR3, the DNA is TGTGCCATCACCCCCGGGGGAGGAGGAGCCACAGATACGCAGTATTTT. Encoded protein: CAITPGGGGATDTQYF. This chain links TRBV10-3 with TRBJ2-3; D may be TRBD2 (6 bases). The CDR3 covers 16 residues. The V and J ends lost 7 bases and 2 bases respectively, with 19 bases between them. Germline V CDR1 and CDR2: ENHRY, SYGVKD.

V usage is TRBV7-9 and J usage is TRBJ1-4; TRBD1 aligns across 9 bases. The CDR3 has 16 residues. V lost 6 bases to trimming and J lost 10 bases; unmatched junction nucleotides: 15. In germline, CDR1 is SEHNR, CDR2 FQNEAQ (reference sequence). CDR3 amino acids: CASSQRAGTGSGKLFF. In nucleotides, the CDR3 is TGTGCCAGCAGTCAACGCGCCGGGACAGGGTCCGGAAAACTGTTTTTT.

The CDR3 sequence: CATSRVGGSIDNEQFF. The CDR3 DNA is TGTGCCACCAGCAGAGTCGGCGGGAGCATCGACAATGAGCAGTTCTTC. The chain joins TRBV15 to TRBJ2-1; TRBD2 matches 7 bases. With 1 base clipped from V and 5 bases from J, the junction kept 8 bases outside the gene matches. This CDR3 has 16 amino acids. CDR1 is LNHNV and CDR2 is YYDKDF in the germline V gene (reference sequence).

The V call is TRBV7-2, the J call TRBJ2-1; tentative D call: TRBD2 (5 bases). In germline, CDR1 is SGHTA, CDR2 FQGNSA. Trimming removed 5 bases at V and 3 bases at J, with 14 bases between. This CDR3 has 15 amino acids. DNA of the CDR3: TGTGCCAGCAGCCCTAGCCTGCTCAACTACAATGAGCAGTTCTTC. It codes for CASSPSLLNYNEQFF.

The chain has TRBV10-3 and TRBJ2-3; 7 nucleotides match TRBD2. This CDR3 region has 16 residues. Per the germline V gene, CDR1 is ENHRY and CDR2 is SYGVKD. V lost 0 bases to trimming and J lost 2 bases; unmatched junction nucleotides: 5. CDR3 loop: CAISESWGGYTDTQYF. CDR3 nucleotides: TGTGCCATCAGTGAGTCTTGGGGGGGTTACACAGATACGCAGTATTTT.

This chain connects TRBV4-1 to TRBJ2-6; D uncertain. The CDR3 sequence is 15 residues long. Trimming shortened V by 2 bases and J by 1 base, and 6 bases separated the two germline ends. Germline CDR1 MGHRA, CDR2 YSYEKL. Here the CDR3 DNA reads TGCGCCAGCAGCCAAATTATTTCTGGGGCCAACGTCCTGACTTTC. Its translation: CASSQIISGANVLTF.